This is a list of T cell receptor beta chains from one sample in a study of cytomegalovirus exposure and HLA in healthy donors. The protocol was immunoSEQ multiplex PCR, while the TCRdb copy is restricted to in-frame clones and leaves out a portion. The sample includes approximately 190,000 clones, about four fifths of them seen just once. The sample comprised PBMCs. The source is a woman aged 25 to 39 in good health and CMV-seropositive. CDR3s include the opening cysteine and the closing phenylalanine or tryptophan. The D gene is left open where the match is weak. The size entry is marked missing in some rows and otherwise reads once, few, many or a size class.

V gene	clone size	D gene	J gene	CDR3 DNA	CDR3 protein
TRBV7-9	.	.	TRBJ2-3	TGTGCCAGCAGCTCTCCTGATACGCAGTATTTT	CASSSPDTQYF
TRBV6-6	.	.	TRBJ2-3	TGTGCCAGCAGTGCCTCCATGGGGGGAGTTGTCGCGACGCAGTATTTT	CASSASMGGVVATQYF
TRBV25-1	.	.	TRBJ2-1	TGTGCCAGCTCTCCGGGGAGGTTTAAGGACAATGAGCAGTTCTTC	CASSPGRFKDNEQFF
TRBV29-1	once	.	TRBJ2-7	TGCAGCGTTGGAGGGCTCTACGAGCAGTACTTC	CSVGGLYEQYF
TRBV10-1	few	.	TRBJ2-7	TGCGCCAGCAGTGACTCGGCCTACGAGCAGTACTTC	CASSDSAYEQYF
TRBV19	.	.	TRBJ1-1	TGTGCCAGTAGTATGGCCACAAACACTGAAGCTTTCTTT	CASSMATNTEAFF
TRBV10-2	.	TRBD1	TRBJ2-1	TGCGCCAGCTCGGGGACAGCCCAAGCCTTTTACAATGAGCAGTTCTTC	CASSGTAQAFYNEQFF
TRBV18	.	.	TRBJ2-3	TGTGCCAGCTCACCAAAAGAGGGCCAGGCCTTTTACACAGATACGCAGTATTTT	CASSPKEGQAFYTDTQYF
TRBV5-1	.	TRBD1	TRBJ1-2	TGCGCCAGCAGCTTGGAAACCGGGACAGGGAGGGGCTACACCTTC	CASSLETGTGRGYTF
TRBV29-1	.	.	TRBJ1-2	TGCAGCGTCGGGAATGGCTACACCTTC	CSVGNGYTF
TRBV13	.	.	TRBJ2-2	TGTGCCAGCAGCCCCTACGACACCGGGGAGCTGTTTTTT	CASSPYDTGELFF
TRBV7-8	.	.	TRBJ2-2	TGTGCCAGCCCGACGTCGAGCGGCACCGGGGAGCTGTTTTTT	CASPTSSGTGELFF
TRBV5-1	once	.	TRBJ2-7	TGCGCCAGCAGCTTGGTAGACAGGCCATACGAGCAGTACTTC	CASSLVDRPYEQYF
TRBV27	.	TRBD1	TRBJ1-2	TGTGCCAGCAGTTGGGACAGGGCCGTCGGCTACACCTTC	CASSWDRAVGYTF
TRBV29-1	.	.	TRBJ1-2	TGCAGCGTATCGAACGAACAGAACTCCTCCTATGGCTACACCTTC	CSVSNEQNSSYGYTF
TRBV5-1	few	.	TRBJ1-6	TGCGCCAGCAGCTTGCCGGGGGACTCACCCCTCCACTTT	CASSLPGDSPLHF
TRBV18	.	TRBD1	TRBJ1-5	TGTGCCAGCTCATCCGGGACAGGGGTTTATCAGCCCCAGCATTTT	CASSSGTGVYQPQHF
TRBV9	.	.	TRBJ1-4	TGTGCCAGCCGGGGGGCTAATGAAAAACTGTTTTTT	CASRGANEKLFF
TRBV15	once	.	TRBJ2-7	TGTGCCACCAGCAGAGATAGCCCGCGATCCTACGAGCAGTACTTC	CATSRDSPRSYEQYF
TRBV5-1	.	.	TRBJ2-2	TGCGCCAGCAGCTTATACTACAGGGAGCTGTTTTTT	CASSLYYRELFF
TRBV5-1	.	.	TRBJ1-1	TGCGCCAGCAGCTTGGAACTTAACACTGAAGCTTTCTTT	CASSLELNTEAFF
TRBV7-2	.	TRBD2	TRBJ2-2	TGTGCCAGCAGCTCAACCGGGACTAGCGGTACCGGGGAGCTGTTTTTT	CASSSTGTSGTGELFF
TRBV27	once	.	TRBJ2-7	TGTGCCAGCAGTTTATCGATGGCAGTTGCCTACGAGCAGTACTTC	CASSLSMAVAYEQYF
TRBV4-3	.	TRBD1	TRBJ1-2	TGCGCCAGCAGCCTGGACAGGGTTTGGGGCTACACCTTC	CASSLDRVWGYTF
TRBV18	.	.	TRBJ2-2	TGTGCCAGCTCACCGGGCCCAATCAACACCGGGGAGCTGTTTTTT	CASSPGPINTGELFF
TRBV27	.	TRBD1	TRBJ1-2	TGTGCCAGCAGCCGGACAGGGTCCTATGGCTACACCTTC	CASSRTGSYGYTF
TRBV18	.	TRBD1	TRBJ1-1	TGTGCCAGCTCACAACAGGGGGATACTGAAGCTTTCTTT	CASSQQGDTEAFF
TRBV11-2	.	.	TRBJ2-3	TGTGCCAGCAGCTTCATCGGTAGGGGTTGGGATACGCAGTATTTT	CASSFIGRGWDTQYF
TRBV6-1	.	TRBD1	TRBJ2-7	TGTGCCAGCAGTAGGGACAGGGGGTCCTACGAGCAGTACTTC	CASSRDRGSYEQYF
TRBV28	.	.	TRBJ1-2	TGTGCCAGCAGTTTACCCGGAGGCTATGGCTACACCTTC	CASSLPGGYGYTF
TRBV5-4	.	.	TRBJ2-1	TGTGCCAGCAGCTTGGTGGCCCAATCCTCGTGGCAGTTCTTC	CASSLVAQSSWQFF
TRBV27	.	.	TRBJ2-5	TGTGCCAGCAGTGGAACAGGGCGGGAGACCCAGTACTTC	CASSGTGRETQYF
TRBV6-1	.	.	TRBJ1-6	TGTGCCAGCAGTGAACGGTCTTCGGCACCCCTCCACTTT	CASSERSSAPLHF
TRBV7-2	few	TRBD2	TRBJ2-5	TGTGCCAGCAGCTTGCGCCTAGCGGGGCAAGAGACCCAGTACTTC	CASSLRLAGQETQYF
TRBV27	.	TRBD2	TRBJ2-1	TGTGCCAGCACGTGGGGAGGGCCGAACAATGAGCAGTTCTTC	CASTWGGPNNEQFF
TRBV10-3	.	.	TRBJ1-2	TGTGCCATCCCAACAGGGAGGGGGGGCTATGGCTACACCTTC	CAIPTGRGGYGYTF
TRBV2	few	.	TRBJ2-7	TGTGCCAGCAGTGGGGAAAGGGGATACGAGCAGTACTTC	CASSGERGYEQYF
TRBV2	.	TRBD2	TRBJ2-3	TGTGCCAGCAGTGAAGGGACTAGCGGCCGGGGTGATACGCAGTATTTT	CASSEGTSGRGDTQYF
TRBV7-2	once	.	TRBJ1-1	TGTGCCAGCAGCTTATTTCAGGGGACTGAAGCTTTCTTT	CASSLFQGTEAFF
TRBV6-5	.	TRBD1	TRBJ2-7	TGTGCCAGCATTTACAGCGGACAGGGCCGCTACGAGCAGTACTTC	CASIYSGQGRYEQYF
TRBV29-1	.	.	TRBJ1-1	TGCAGCGTTGAAGATCTGGTGCGAGGGTTGAGAAGGGCTTTCTTT	CSVEDLVRGLRRAFF
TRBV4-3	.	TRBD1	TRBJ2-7	TGCGCCAGCAGCCCGGGGACAGGAACCTACGAGCAGTACTTC	CASSPGTGTYEQYF
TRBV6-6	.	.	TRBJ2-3	TGTGCCAGCAGTTACTCGGGCGGCACAGATACGCAGTATTTT	CASSYSGGTDTQYF
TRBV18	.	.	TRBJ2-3	TGTGCCAGCTCATCTAACCTCCCTCCAGATACGCAGTATTTT	CASSSNLPPDTQYF
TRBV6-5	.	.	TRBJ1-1	TGTGCCAGCAGTAACAACAGGGCCCCTGAAGCTTTCTTT	CASSNNRAPEAFF
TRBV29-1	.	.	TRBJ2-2	TGCAGCGTTGTAGCTGAAAACGGGGAGCTGTTTTTT	CSVVAENGELFF
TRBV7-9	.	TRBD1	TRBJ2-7	TGTGCCAGCAGCTCCGGAGGCCAGGTGGGACAGGGAATCTCCTACGAGCAGTACTTC	CASSSGGQVGQGISYEQYF
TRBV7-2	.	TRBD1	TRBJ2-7	TGTGCCAGCAGCTTAACCGACAGGGGTAACTACGAGCAGTACTTC	CASSLTDRGNYEQYF
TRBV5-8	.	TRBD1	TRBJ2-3	TGTGCCAGCAGCTTCGACAGGGGTACAGATACGCAGTATTTT	CASSFDRGTDTQYF
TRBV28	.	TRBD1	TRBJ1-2	TGTGCCAGCAGTTCTACAGGGGGCTGGGATGGCTACACCTTC	CASSSTGGWDGYTF
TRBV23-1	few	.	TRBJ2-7	TGCGCCAGCAGTCAATCGCCCGGGTTGGAGCCGTACGAGCAGTACTTC	CASSQSPGLEPYEQYF
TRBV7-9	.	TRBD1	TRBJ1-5	TGTGCCAGCAGCTTAGCGGGGGACAGTAATCAGCCCCAGCATTTT	CASSLAGDSNQPQHF
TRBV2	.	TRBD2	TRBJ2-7	TGTGCCAGCGTTCGCGGGGGTCAATACGAGCAGTACTTC	CASVRGGQYEQYF
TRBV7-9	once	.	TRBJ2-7	TGTGCCAGCAGCTTAGAGAGCAGGGCCGAGCAGTACTTC	CASSLESRAEQYF
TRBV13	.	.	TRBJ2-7	TGTGCCAGCAGCCCCGACCCTAGCTCCTACGAGCAGTACTTC	CASSPDPSSYEQYF
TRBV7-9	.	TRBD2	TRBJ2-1	TGTGCCAGCAGCTCCCCTCCAGGACTAGCGGGTATCTCCTACAATGAGCAGTTCTTC	CASSSPPGLAGISYNEQFF